This paragraph reports one T cell receptor beta chain. Enrolled during active infection, Seattle patients were then followed longitudinally. These data come from a study of blood T cell repertoires in COVID-19. On the study more broadly: Spain, Italy and the United States supplied samples that represented acute and convalescent COVID-19. Nucleic acid was either cDNA or gDNA, and it came from T cells, B-cell-depleted T cells, or PBMCs.

TCRdb's table, derived via immunoSEQ multiplex PCR, lists solely in-frame clones and lacks some. The sample consists of fewer than 200,000 clones, approximately 91% of them appearing once. The CDR3 loop spans 13 amino acids. Deletions cut 6 bases from V and 4 bases from J, with 12 bases between. Germline CDR1 reads KGHDR; CDR2 reads SFDVKD. This clonotype originated in a man aged 18 to 30 with COVID-19, enrolled during active disease. The material sequenced was peripheral blood. The chain is built from TRBV24-1 and TRBJ2-7; a weak D match, TRBD2 (5 bases). CDR3 residues: CATSRGLGYEQYF. Here the CDR3 DNA reads TGTGCCACCAGTCGAGGGCTGGGGTACGAGCAGTACTTC.